Listed below are T cell receptor beta chains from one sample, sequenced in a study of CD8+CD57+ T cells in acquired aplastic anemia. Each CDR3 protein gets one entry after TCRdb re-called the reads with MiXCR. The sample has around 170,000 distinct CDR3 sequences; around 45% are singletons. The specimen sequenced was sorted CD4+, CD8+, or CD8+CD57+ T cells (not recorded which) from PBMCs. Receptor source: a human donor with aplastic anemia. The CDR3 runs from the conserved cysteine through the conserved F or W. Fields, in order: D gene, J gene, V gene, clone size, CDR3 protein, CDR3 DNA. D genes are given only for firm matches. Clone size appears in some rows only: once, few, many, or a class for an expanded clone.

>NA|TRBJ1-2|TRBV11-2|many
CASSPTTGRKQNYGYTF
TGTGCCAGCAGCCCCACCACCGGACGGAAACAAAACTATGGCTACACCTTC
>NA|TRBJ1-2|TRBV20-1|many
CSASPYIYGYTF
TGCAGTGCCTCCCCTTACATCTATGGCTACACCTTC
>TRBD1|TRBJ1-1|TRBV15|few
CATSSVTGVSTEAFF
TGTGCCACCAGCAGTGTGACAGGGGTGAGCACTGAAGCTTTCTTT
>NA|TRBJ2-1|TRBV24-1|NA
CATSGPQGGSYDEQFF
TGTGCCACCAGTGGTCCGCAGGGGGGTTCCTACGATGAGCAGTTCTTC
>NA|TRBJ1-3|TRBV24-1|NA
CATRRQGSLAAGNTIYF
TGTGCCACCAGAAGGCAGGGTAGTCTAGCAGCTGGAAACACCATATATTTT
>NA|TRBJ1-1|TRBV10-3|once
CASGLYNELNTEAFF
TGTGCCTCGGGACTCTACAATGAGCTGAACACTGAAGCTTTCTTT
>NA|TRBJ2-1|TRBV7-6|once
CASSFYGGNNEQFF
TGTGCCAGCAGCTTCTACGGGGGAAACAATGAGCAGTTCTTC
>TRBD2|TRBJ2-2|TRBV24-1|many
CATSKLSGRSGATGELFF
TGTGCCACCTCTAAGTTGAGCGGGAGGAGTGGGGCAACCGGGGAGCTGTTTTTT
>TRBD1|TRBJ2-1|TRBV29-1|NA
CRATGTGPDEQFF
TGCAGGGCTACCGGGACAGGGCCGGATGAGCAGTTCTTC
>NA|TRBJ2-6|TRBV2|NA
CASTGSGANVLTF
TGTGCCAGTACAGGGTCCGGGGCCAACGTCCTGACTTTC
>TRBD2|TRBJ2-5|TRBV7-8|NA
CASSEGLAGDLQGTQYF
TGTGCCAGCAGCGAAGGACTAGCGGGGGACCTTCAAGGGACCCAGTACTTC
>TRBD1|TRBJ2-3|TRBV12-3/TRBV12-4|many
CASRRDRAPAYF
TGTGCCAGCAGACGGGACAGGGCCCCTGCGTATTTT
>NA|TRBJ1-1|TRBV15|NA
CATSIEEGSRDEAFF
TGTGCCACCAGCATTGAAGAAGGGTCGAGGGATGAAGCTTTCTTT
>NA|TRBJ1-6|TRBV15|few
CATSRDLSGNSPLHF
TGTGCCACCAGCAGAGATTTGAGTGGGAATTCACCCCTCCACTTT
>NA|TRBJ1-3|TRBV2|NA
CASSEQGWRNTIYF
TGTGCCAGCAGTGAACAGGGGTGGCGAAACACCATATATTTT
>NA|TRBJ2-3|TRBV9|NA
CASSVGAGTSTDTQYF
TGTGCCAGCAGCGTAGGAGCAGGGACTAGCACAGATACGCAGTATTTT
>TRBD1|TRBJ1-6|TRBV19|many
CASSIMTGESPLHF
TGTGCCAGTAGTATTATGACAGGGGAATCACCCCTCCACTTT
>TRBD1|TRBJ1-6|TRBV5-4|few
CASSLGDRGISPLHF
TGTGCCAGCAGCTTGGGGGACAGGGGGATTTCGCCCCTCCACTTT
>NA|TRBJ2-7|TRBV9|NA
CASSLASAPYEQYF
TGTGCCAGCAGCTTAGCCTCGGCGCCCTACGAGCAGTACTTC
>NA|TRBJ2-3|TRBV19|NA
CASGRGGRADTQYF
TGTGCCAGCGGAAGGGGGGGTAGGGCAGATACGCAGTATTTT
>NA|TRBJ2-7|TRBV29-1|few
CSVLTSRAYEQYF
TGCAGCGTCCTGACTAGTAGGGCCTACGAGCAGTACTTC
>NA|TRBJ1-5|TRBV24-1|NA
CATSESSGQLNQPEHF
TGTGCCACCAGTGAATCGAGCGGACAGCTAAATCAGCCCGAGCATTTT
>NA|TRBJ1-4|TRBV6-1|few
CASSPLPTGSEKLFF
TGTGCCAGCAGTCCTCTCCCCACAGGGTCCGAAAAACTGTTTTTT
>NA|TRBJ2-1|TRBV6-1|many
CASSEGLSSYNEQFF
TGTGCCAGCAGTGAAGGGCTTAGCTCCTACAATGAGCAGTTCTTC
>NA|TRBJ1-3|TRBV9|NA
CASSATPQRRGRGNTIYF
TGTGCCAGCAGCGCCACCCCCCAACGTCGGGGGAGAGGAAACACCATATATTTT
>TRBD1|TRBJ2-7|TRBV7-8|many
CASSQDRGFLYEQYF
TGTGCCAGCAGTCAGGACAGGGGGTTCCTCTACGAGCAGTACTTC
>NA|TRBJ2-3|TRBV10-3|NA
CAISDVGLGDTQYF
TGTGCCATCAGTGATGTCGGACTCGGGGATACGCAGTATTTT
>NA|TRBJ2-7|TRBV7-9|once
CASGTLGYEQYF
TGTGCCAGCGGCACGTTAGGCTACGAGCAGTACTTC
>TRBD2|TRBJ2-7|TRBV27|few
CASSLYSGRTYEQYF
TGTGCCAGCAGTTTATATAGCGGGAGGACCTACGAGCAGTACTTC
>NA|TRBJ2-2|TRBV5-1|many
CASSLAELGTGELFF
TGCGCCAGCAGCCTGGCCGAACTAGGGACCGGGGAGCTGTTTTTT
>NA|TRBJ1-1|TRBV9|many
CASSPRWDTEAFF
TGTGCCAGCAGCCCCCGCTGGGACACTGAAGCTTTCTTT
>TRBD1|TRBJ1-2|TRBV7-9|NA
CASSPRTGVGYGYTF
TGTGCCAGCAGCCCTAGGACAGGGGTCGGCTATGGCTACACCTTC
>NA|TRBJ2-2|TRBV9|many
CASSVSLVGELFF
TGTGCCAGCAGCGTTTCCTTGGTCGGGGAGCTGTTTTTT
>NA|TRBJ1-2|TRBV6-1|many
CASSTAPGTYGYTF
TGTGCCAGCAGTACCGCGCCGGGCACTTATGGCTACACCTTC
>NA|TRBJ1-5|TRBV18|few
CASSLRTQGPGRAQPQHF
TGTGCCAGCTCACTGAGAACCCAGGGGCCGGGTCGAGCTCAGCCCCAGCATTTT
>NA|TRBJ2-3|TRBV20-1|many
CSAETRTDTQYF
TGCAGTGCCGAGACTAGGACAGATACGCAGTATTTT
>TRBD1|TRBJ2-5|TRBV6-1|NA
CASSGRGSSETQYF
TGTGCCAGCAGCGGCAGGGGGAGCTCGGAGACCCAGTACTTC
>NA|TRBJ2-3|TRBV19|once
CASSIRPRDTQYF
TGTGCCAGTAGTATTCGCCCCCGCGATACGCAGTATTTT